This T cell receptor (beta chain) was documented in a study of cytomegalovirus exposure and HLA in healthy donors. Points on this clone: Its antigen remains unidentified.

Study-wide results and limits: Some V segments could not be told apart, so they were left out, TRBV6-2 and TRBV6-3 among them.

CDR1 and CDR2 from the germline V gene are SGHTS and YDEGEE. Trimming stripped 0 bases from V and 2 bases from J, with 6 bases between. The CDR3 consists of 13 residues. The PCR made use of 60 Vbeta and 13 Jbeta primers. TCRdb keeps only in-frame clones here, not all; method: immunoSEQ multiplex PCR. The sample includes some 150,000 clones, over 65% of them seen just once. The gene calls are TRBV5-8 and TRBJ2-7; no clear D gene. The sequencing input was PBMCs. The origin of this receptor is a man aged 35-49 years in good health and CMV-seropositive. DNA of the CDR3: TGTGCCAGCAGCTTGGTCTCTGCCTACGAGCAGTACTTC. Translated, it gives CASSLVSAYEQYF.